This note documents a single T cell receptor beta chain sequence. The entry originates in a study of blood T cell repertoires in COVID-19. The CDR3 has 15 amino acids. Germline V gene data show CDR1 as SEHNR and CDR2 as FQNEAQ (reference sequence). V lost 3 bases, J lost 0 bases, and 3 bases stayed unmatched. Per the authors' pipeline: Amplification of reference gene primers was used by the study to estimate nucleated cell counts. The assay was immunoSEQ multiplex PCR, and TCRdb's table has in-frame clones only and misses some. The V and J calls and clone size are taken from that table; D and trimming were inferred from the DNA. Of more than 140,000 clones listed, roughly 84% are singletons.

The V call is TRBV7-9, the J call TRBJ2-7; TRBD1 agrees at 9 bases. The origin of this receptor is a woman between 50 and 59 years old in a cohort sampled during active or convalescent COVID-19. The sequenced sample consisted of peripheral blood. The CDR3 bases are TGTGCCAGCAGCTTCGGACAGGGGCTCTCCTACGAGCAGTACTTC. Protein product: CASSFGQGLSYEQYF. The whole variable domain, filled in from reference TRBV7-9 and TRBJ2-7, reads DTGVSQNPRHKITKRGQNVTFRCDPISEHNRLYWYRQTLGQGPEFLTYFQNEAQLEKSRLLSDRFSAERPKGSFSTLEIQRTEQGDSAMYLCASSFGQGLSYEQYFGPGTRLTVT.